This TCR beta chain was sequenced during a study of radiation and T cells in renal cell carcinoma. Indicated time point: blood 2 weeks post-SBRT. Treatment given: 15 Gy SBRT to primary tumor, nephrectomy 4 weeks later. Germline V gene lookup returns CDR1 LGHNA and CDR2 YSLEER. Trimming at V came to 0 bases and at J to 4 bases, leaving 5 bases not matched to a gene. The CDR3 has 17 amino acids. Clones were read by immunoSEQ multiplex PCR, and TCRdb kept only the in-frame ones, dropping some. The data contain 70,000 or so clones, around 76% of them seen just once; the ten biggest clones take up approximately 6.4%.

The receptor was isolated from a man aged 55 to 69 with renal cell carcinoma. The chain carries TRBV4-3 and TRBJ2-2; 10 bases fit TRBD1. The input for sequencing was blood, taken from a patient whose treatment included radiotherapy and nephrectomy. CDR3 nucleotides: TGCGCCAGCAGCCAAGATTGGGGGACAGGGGCCACCGGGGAGCTGTTTTTT. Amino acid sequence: CASSQDWGTGATGELFF.